This TCR beta chain was identified during a study of blood T cell repertoires in COVID-19. Profiled with immunoSEQ multiplex PCR; TCRdb holds only in-frame clones, not every one. The repertoire includes around 370,000 clones, about 89% of them detected once, and roughly 6.3% sits in the top ten. This CDR3 spans 14 amino acids. CDR1 is MNHEY, CDR2 SMNVEV, per germline (reference sequence). About this clone: A junction boundary mismatches the germline segment, possibly from a read error.

This chain uses TRBV27 with TRBJ2-1, with D possibly called TRBD1 or TRBD2 (9 bases each). Sequencing was carried out using peripheral blood. This receptor was obtained from a woman aged 50 to 65 with COVID-19, enrolled during active disease. The DNA of the CDR3 is TGTGCCAGCAGTTTTGGGACAGGGCTCAGCGGGAGGCTCTTC. It yields the protein CASSFGTGLSGRLF.